The 30 T cell receptor beta chains in this list originate from one sample, sequenced in a study of blood T cell repertoires in COVID-19. This table comes from immunoSEQ multiplex PCR, and its TCRdb copy is limited to in-frame clones, with some not included. The sample has 200,000 to 300,000 clones; about nine tenths are singletons. The source material was peripheral blood. The receptors come from a woman in her thirties or forties with acute or convalescent COVID-19.

The chain carries TRBV19 and TRBJ1-5; a possible D gene is TRBD1 (5 bases). The CDR3 covers 15 residues. CDR1 is LNHDA, CDR2 SQIVND, per germline (reference sequence). Trimming pared 7 bases from V and 0 bases from J, leaving 13 bases between. The chain's CDR3 is CASKQALYSNQPQHF. For the CDR3, the DNA is TGTGCCAGTAAACAGGCTCTTTATAGCAATCAGCCCCAGCATTTT.

The rearrangement uses TRBV5-1 and TRBJ1-1, with 9 bases that match TRBD1. Germline CDR1 is SGHRS and CDR2 is YFSETQ. This CDR3 has 17 amino acids. V was clipped by 3 bases and J by 2 bases; unmatched bases: 11. CDR3 loop: CASSSPGQGLPNTEAFF. The CDR3 coding sequence is TGCGCCAGCAGCTCACCGGGACAGGGTCTGCCAAACACTGAAGCTTTCTTT.

The DNA of the CDR3 is TGTGCCAGCTGGGGACCGGGACAGGCCCTTTACGAGCAGTACGTC. Protein: CASWGPGQALYEQYV. The J gene is TRBJ2-7, the V gene TRBV5-6; TRBD1 matches 8 bases. The junction had 13 bases not matched to a gene; V was cut back by 7 bases and J by 4 bases. The CDR3 spans 15 residues. From germline, CDR1 is SGHDT and CDR2 YYEEEE.

The CDR3 DNA reads TGTGCCAGCAGCTTGGCAGGGAACTATGGCTACACCTTC. Its translation: CASSLAGNYGYTF. This chain uses TRBV5-4 with TRBJ1-2, with D perhaps matching TRBD1 (5 bases). Trimming removed 0 bases from V and 2 bases from J, with 5 bases in between. Germline CDR1 is SGHNT and CDR2 is YYREEE (reference sequence). The CDR3 loop spans 13 amino acids.

J is TRBJ1-1 and V is TRBV6-6; 8 bases line up with TRBD1. CDR3 length equals 15 residues. The germline CDR1 and CDR2 sequences are MNHNY and SVGAGI (reference sequence). Losses at the gene ends were 7 bases for V and 0 bases for J; bases not matched to a gene: 7. CDR3 amino acids: CASNMGTGLNTEAFF. CDR3 DNA sequence: TGTGCCAGCAATATGGGGACAGGCCTGAACACTGAAGCTTTCTTT.

The V gene is TRBV7-2, the J gene TRBJ1-1; D possibly corresponds to TRBD1 (6 bases). V was clipped by 1 base and J by 6 bases, with 12 bases between them. The CDR3 runs 14 residues. Germline-derived CDR1 and CDR2 are SGHTA and FQGNSA. Here the CDR3 DNA reads TGTGCCAGCAGCTTAGGCACAGGGAGCGCTGAAGCTTTCTTT. Translating gives CASSLGTGSAEAFF.

V gene TRBV5-6 combines with J gene TRBJ1-6; 7 nucleotides agree with TRBD1. This CDR3 spans 17 amino acids. Germline V CDR1 and CDR2: SGHDT, YYEEEE. V was pared by 0 bases and J by 4 bases, with 7 bases of the junction left unmatched. Written as DNA, the CDR3 is TGTGCCAGCAGCTTGGAACGGGCGACAGGGTATAATTCACCCCTCCACTTT. Protein sequence: CASSLERATGYNSPLHF.

J is TRBJ2-3 and V is TRBV9, with D maybe TRBD2 (5 bases). Germline assignment: CDR1 SGDLS and CDR2 YYNGEE. Trimming cost V 4 bases and J 4 bases, with 13 bases left between them. The CDR3 runs 14 residues. The CDR3 DNA follows: TGTGCCAGCAGCCCCCGTCGGGATTCAGATACGCAGTATTTT. It specifies CASSPRRDSDTQYF.

J is TRBJ1-1 and V is TRBV27, with 8 bases fitting TRBD1. Germline CDR1 and CDR2: MNHEY and SMNVEV (reference sequence). The ends lost 10 bases at V and 1 base at J; junction bases unmatched: 11. The CDR3 contains 15 residues. The CDR3 region has the DNA TGTGCCACCGCCGACCCAGGGACAGGGAACACTGAAGCTTTCTTT. Residues: CATADPGTGNTEAFF.

V and J are TRBV5-6 and TRBJ1-5, with 11 bases matching TRBD1. Germline trimming cut 2 bases from V and 3 bases from J; bases unmatched to any gene: 4. The CDR3 runs to 16 residues. Germline V gene sequence: CDR1 SGHDT, CDR2 YYEEEE. The CDR3 coding sequence is TGTGCCAGCAGCTTTTTGGACAGGGGGCCCAATCAGCCCCAGCATTTT. The encoded protein is CASSFLDRGPNQPQHF.

This clone has at least ten counts. The V call is TRBV2, the J call TRBJ1-2, with 9 bases fitting TRBD1. Germline CDR1 SNHLY, CDR2 FYNNEI. Trimming removed 7 bases from V and 2 bases from J; junction bases left unmatched: 8. The CDR3 covers 15 residues. The CDR3 DNA reads TGTGCCAGCATGTCGGGACAGGGCTTGAACTATGGCTACACCTTC. Protein sequence: CASMSGQGLNYGYTF.

DNA for the CDR3: TGTGCCAGCAGACCTCAAGGGGGGGCTGGCTACACCTTC. Amino acids: CASRPQGGAGYTF. The chain has TRBV12-3 or TRBV12-4 and TRBJ1-2, with D possibly being TRBD1 (6 bases). The CDR3 contains 13 residues. Trimming shortened V by 6 bases and J by 7 bases, and 15 bases separated the two germline ends.

The chain links TRBV11-2 to TRBJ2-3; TRBD2 agrees at 7 bases. J gave up 2 bases and V 4 bases, and 6 bases lay outside the gene matches. CDR1 is SGHAT, CDR2 FQNNGV, per germline. The CDR3 spans 15 residues. CDR3 loop: CASSSRDYYTDTQYF. For the CDR3, the DNA is TGTGCCAGCAGCTCCCGGGACTACTACACAGATACGCAGTATTTT.

The chain carries TRBV7-8 and TRBJ1-5; D unclear. Between the trimmed V and J ends, which lost 1 base and 3 bases, there was a span of 13 bases. Germline values: CDR1 SGHVS, CDR2 FQNEAQ. This CDR3 is built from 16 residues. The CDR3 region is CASSLGTRSLNQPQHF. CDR3 in DNA: TGTGCCAGCAGCTTAGGTACTCGGAGTCTCAATCAGCCCCAGCATTTT.

The CDR3 loop is CASSLVEGNSPLHF. Written as DNA, the CDR3 is TGTGCCAGCAGCTTAGTTGAGGGTAATTCACCCCTCCACTTT. V and J are TRBV7-9 and TRBJ1-6; D is uncertain. The CDR3 is 14 residues long. V shed 1 base and J shed 6 bases, with 7 bases lying between them. The germline V gene has CDR1 SEHNR and CDR2 FQNEAQ (reference sequence).

This clone has just one count. This chain links TRBV6-5 with TRBJ2-5, with 7 positions matching TRBD2. V trimming: 8 bases; J trimming: 2 bases; junction bases outside the gene matches: 8. This CDR3 comprises 14 residues. From germline, CDR1 is MNHEY and CDR2 SVGAGI. DNA of the CDR3: TGTGCCAGCGGGGTATGGCGGGGGCAAGAGACCCAGTACTTC. Translated: CASGVWRGQETQYF.

This chain connects TRBV18 to TRBJ2-5; D is perhaps TRBD1 (6 bases). V lost 5 bases to trimming and J lost 5 bases, with 15 bases between them. CDR3 length equals 14 residues. Germline V gene data show CDR1 as KGHSH and CDR2 as LQKENI. This CDR3 reads CASSITGNGETQYF. The CDR3 DNA follows: TGTGCCAGCTCAATTACAGGGAACGGGGAGACCCAGTACTTC.

This clone has a single count. The J gene is TRBJ1-2, the V gene TRBV5-1; 7 bases line up with TRBD1. CDR1 SGHRS and CDR2 YFSETQ come from the germline V gene. The junction had 17 bases not matched to a gene; V was cut back by 4 bases and J by 8 bases. The CDR3 loop spans 16 amino acids. As DNA, the CDR3 is TGCGCCAGCAGCCCCACCGGGACAGCCTCGTTCGGGGGCTACACCTTC. This gives the protein CASSPTGTASFGGYTF. Full variable domain (remainder filled in from reference TRBV5-1 and TRBJ1-2): KAGVTQTPRYLIKTRGQQVTLSCSPISGHRSVSWYQQTPGQGLQFLFEYFSETQRNKGNFPGRFSGRQFSNSRSEMNVSTLELGDSALYLCASSPTGTASFGGYTFGSGTRLTVV.

This clone is a singleton in its sample. This chain uses TRBV3-1 (or the pseudogene TRBV3-2) with TRBJ2-6, with D unclear. Germline CDR1 reads LGHDT; CDR2 reads YNNKEL (reference sequence). V lost 0 bases and J lost 0, with 12 bases in between. The CDR3 spans 18 residues. The CDR3 is CASSQDSPFHSGANVLTF. The CDR3 coding sequence is TGTGCCAGCAGCCAAGACAGTCCTTTCCACTCTGGGGCCAACGTCCTGACTTTC.

A remark on this clone: Other DNA sequences in this sample translate to the same CDR3. This chain joins TRBV5-6 and TRBJ1-2, with D maybe TRBD1 (6 bases). Germline-derived CDR1 and CDR2 are SGHDT and YYEEEE. The CDR3 loop spans 13 amino acids. V was shortened by 5 bases and J by 2 bases, with 10 bases between the two germline ends. The CDR3: CASSPTGNYGYTF. The DNA for the CDR3 is TGTGCCAGCAGTCCAACAGGGAACTATGGCTACACCTTC.

In its sample, this clone was seen once. The V and J genes are TRBV5-1 and TRBJ1-4, with 7 nucleotides matching TRBD1. Germline V gene lookup returns CDR1 SGHRS and CDR2 YFSETQ. Losses at the gene ends were 5 bases for V and 4 bases for J; bases not matched to a gene: 5. The CDR3 has 14 amino acids. CDR3 DNA: TGCGCCAGCAGAGGGGACAGCCATAATGAAAAACTGTTTTTT. It is translated as CASRGDSHNEKLFF.

The V and J genes are TRBV19 and TRBJ2-1, with 7 bases aligning to TRBD2. Germline trimming cut 3 bases from V and 0 bases from J; bases unmatched to any gene: 14. CDR3 length: 19 residues. The germline V gene has CDR1 LNHDA and CDR2 SQIVND (reference sequence). Here the CDR3 reads CASSMSRRAGRNSYNEQFF. The CDR3, as DNA: TGTGCCAGTAGTATGTCCAGGCGAGCGGGGCGTAACTCCTACAATGAGCAGTTCTTC. The full variable domain, completed using reference TRBV19 and TRBJ2-1, is DGGITQSPKYLFRKEGQNVTLSCEQNLNHDAMYWYRQDPGQGLRLIYYSQIVNDFQKGDIAEGYSVSREKKESFPLTVTSAQKNPTAFYLCASSMSRRAGRNSYNEQFFGPGTRLTVL.

V and J are TRBV12-3 or TRBV12-4 and TRBJ1-5; TRBD1 is a possible D gene (6 bases). CDR3 length: 12 amino acids. Trimming took 5 bases from V and 4 from J, leaving 6 bases between them. The CDR3 loop is CASSQGNQPQHF. The CDR3 nucleotides read TGTGCCAGCAGTCAGGGGAATCAGCCCCAGCATTTT.

The chain joins TRBV4-1 to TRBJ2-2; TRBD1 might be the D (5 bases). CDR3 length: 15 residues. V lost 4 bases and J lost 5, with 14 bases in between. CDR1 and CDR2 (germline): MGHRA, YSYEKL. CDR3 DNA sequence: TGCGCCAGCAGCCTCAGCGACAGATTTACCGGGGAGCTGTTTTTT. This translates into CASSLSDRFTGELFF.

This CDR3 is CASSFQRGYNEQFF. The CDR3 DNA is TGTGCCAGCAGCTTCCAGCGGGGATACAATGAGCAGTTCTTC. J is TRBJ2-1 and V is TRBV5-5, with 7 bases lining up with TRBD2. The CDR3 extends over 14 amino acids. Germline assignment: CDR1 SGHKS and CDR2 YYEKEE (reference sequence). V gave up 2 bases and J gave up 4 bases; unmatched junction bases: 3.

The chain joins TRBV6-4 to TRBJ2-7; 7 bases are shared with TRBD2. The CDR3 has 12 residues. Germline loops: CDR1 MRHNA, CDR2 SNTAGT. V lost 6 bases, J lost 9 bases, and 8 bases stayed unmatched. Here the CDR3 DNA reads TGTGCCAGCAGAATACGGGGGGTGGCGCAGTACGTC. It codes for CASRIRGVAQYV.

J is TRBJ1-4 and V is TRBV4-2, with a possible D match to TRBD1 (5 bases). The V end lost 4 bases, the J end lost 8 bases, and 17 bases lay between the germline ends. This CDR3 region has 15 residues. The germline gives CDR1 LGHNA, CDR2 YNFKEQ. CDR3 sequence reads: CASSRQSDASEKLFF. DNA of the CDR3: TGTGCCAGCAGCCGACAGTCCGACGCCTCGGAAAAACTGTTTTTT.

The chain combines TRBV5-1 with TRBJ1-3; no clear D gene. V was clipped by 4 bases and J by 1 base, with 12 bases between them. CDR1 and CDR2 from the germline V gene are SGHRS and YFSETQ. The CDR3 contains 15 residues. CDR3 sequence reads: CASSIGPLSGNTIYF. CDR3 bases: TGCGCCAGCAGCATTGGGCCCCTGTCTGGAAACACCATATATTTT. The complete variable domain, with remaining parts taken from reference TRBV5-1 and TRBJ1-3, reads KAGVTQTPRYLIKTRGQQVTLSCSPISGHRSVSWYQQTPGQGLQFLFEYFSETQRNKGNFPGRFSGRQFSNSRSEMNVSTLELGDSALYLCASSIGPLSGNTIYFGEGSWLTVV.

The J gene is TRBJ1-4, the V gene TRBV19, with 7 positions matching TRBD1. J gave up 5 bases and V 6 bases, and 9 bases lay outside the gene matches. The germline gives CDR1 LNHDA, CDR2 SQIVND (reference sequence). The CDR3 extends over 15 amino acids. Here the CDR3 DNA reads TGTGCCAGTAGGGAGAGGGACAGTGTGAATGAAAAACTGTTTTTT. This gives the protein CASRERDSVNEKLFF.

This sequence joins TRBV5-6 and TRBJ2-3; D remains unclear. Germline values: CDR1 SGHDT, CDR2 YYEEEE. The CDR3 length is 12 residues. With 0 bases removed from V and 7 bases from J, the gap between germline ends came to 6 bases. CDR3 DNA: TGTGCCAGCAGCTTGGAGAGGAATACGCAGTATTTT. It encodes CASSLERNTQYF.